These 18 T cell receptor beta chains originate from one sample sequenced in a study of cytomegalovirus exposure and HLA in healthy donors. The PCR used 60 Vbeta and 13 Jbeta primers. The protocol was immunoSEQ multiplex PCR, while the TCRdb copy is restricted to in-frame clones and leaves out a portion. The top ten clones hold approximately 1.2% of a sample with some 97,000 clones, 65% to 90% of them seen once. Sequences were obtained from PBMCs. These receptor sequences come from a woman younger than 35 in good health and CMV-seronegative.

The chain is built from TRBV14 and TRBJ2-1; TRBD1 agrees at 12 bases. V shed 6 bases, J shed 0 bases, and the junction held 9 bases outside the gene matches. The CDR3 length is 18 residues. The V gene's germline CDR1 is SGHDN and CDR2 FVKESK. The CDR3 DNA reads as TGTGCCAGCAGTCGGGACAGGGGGCTAAAGAGCTCCTACAATGAGCAGTTCTTC. Translated: CASSRDRGLKSSYNEQFF.

The rearrangement uses TRBV4-1 and TRBJ1-2; D uncertain. Germline CDR1 MGHRA, CDR2 YSYEKL. The CDR3 is made up of 15 amino acids. Trimming cost V 1 base and J 2 bases, with 11 bases left between them. CDR3 sequence: CASSQADRLNYGYTF. CDR3 coding DNA: TGCGCCAGCAGCCAAGCGGATCGACTCAACTATGGCTACACCTTC.

The V and J genes are TRBV5-6 and TRBJ2-5, with D maybe TRBD2 (5 bases). Germline values: CDR1 SGHDT, CDR2 YYEEEE. The length of the CDR3 is 13 residues. V dropped 0 bases and J dropped 7 bases, with 10 bases sitting between them. The CDR3 region is CASSLVGLGTQYF. The CDR3 coding sequence is TGTGCCAGCAGCTTGGTAGGACTGGGGACCCAGTACTTC.

The V call is TRBV7-2, the J call TRBJ2-3; D unclear. The CDR3 has 14 amino acids. V shed 5 bases and J shed 5 bases, with 14 bases lying between them. Germline V gene sequence: CDR1 SGHTA, CDR2 FQGNSA. CDR3 DNA sequence: TGTGCCAGCAGCCCCGGATGGGCCGGAGATACGCAGTATTTT. As protein: CASSPGWAGDTQYF.

In regard to this clone: At one boundary the junction diverges from the germline segment, which might be a read error. This chain uses TRBV2 with TRBJ2-7; 10 bases line up with TRBD2. Germline values: CDR1 SNHLY, CDR2 FYNNEI. The length of the CDR3 is 14 residues. For the CDR3, the DNA is TGTGCCAGCAGAGAGCGGGGGGGCACGTACGAGCAGTACTTT. Its protein is CASRERGGTYEQYF.

The CDR3: CASGLDNRDFEENTIYF. The CDR3 DNA follows: TGTGCCAGCGGATTAGATAACAGGGATTTTGAGGAAAACACCATATATTTT. The chain is built from TRBV2 and TRBJ1-3, with D perhaps TRBD1 (6 bases). Germline CDR1 and CDR2: SNHLY and FYNNEI. The V end lost 8 bases, the J end lost 6 bases, and 26 bases lay between the germline ends. This CDR3 has 17 residues.

This chain links TRBV15 with TRBJ1-6; 7 nucleotides line up with TRBD1. The germline gives CDR1 LNHNV, CDR2 YYDKDF (reference sequence). The ends lost 3 bases at V and 7 bases at J; junction bases unmatched: 0. The CDR3 is 13 amino acids. CDR3 bases: TGTGCCACCAGCAGGGGACAGAATTCACCCCTCCACTTT. It codes for CATSRGQNSPLHF.

The J gene is TRBJ1-6, the V gene TRBV19; D might be TRBD1 (5 bases). Trimming removed 3 bases at V and 5 bases at J, with 11 bases between. Germline loops: CDR1 LNHDA, CDR2 SQIVND (reference sequence). CDR3 length: 15 residues. CDR3 coding DNA: TGTGCCAGTAGTATCGACAGAGGTAATAATTCACCCCTCCACTTT. Protein product: CASSIDRGNNSPLHF.

CDR3 residues: CASSLVAGSGTSTDTQYF. CDR3 nucleotides: TGTGCCAGCAGCTTAGTGGCCGGCAGCGGCACTAGCACAGATACGCAGTATTTT. The rearrangement uses TRBV7-2 and TRBJ2-3; the D gene is possibly TRBD2 (5 bases). The CDR3 has 18 residues. Germline V gene lookup returns CDR1 SGHTA and CDR2 FQGNSA. Trimming shortened V by 1 base and J by 0 bases, and 17 bases separated the two germline ends.

The chain carries TRBV5-1 and TRBJ1-4; possibly TRBD1 for D (5 bases). The CDR3 extends over 16 amino acids. V lost 8 bases, J lost 0 bases, and 17 bases lay in between. The germline V gene encodes CDR1 SGHRS and CDR2 YFSETQ. CDR3 residues: CASTTETLATNEKLFF. Written as DNA, the CDR3 is TGCGCCAGTACGACAGAGACCCTTGCAACTAATGAAAAACTGTTTTTT. The variable domain in full, completed from reference TRBV5-1 and TRBJ1-4, reads KAGVTQTPRYLIKTRGQQVTLSCSPISGHRSVSWYQQTPGQGLQFLFEYFSETQRNKGNFPGRFSGRQFSNSRSEMNVSTLELGDSALYLCASTTETLATNEKLFFGSGTQLSVL.

The sample holds one count of this clone. V is TRBV18 and J is TRBJ1-1; a possible D gene is TRBD1 (5 bases). The germline CDR1 and CDR2 sequences are KGHSH and LQKENI. This CDR3 is built from 15 residues. Trimming shortened V by 2 bases and J by 2 bases, and 12 bases separated the two germline ends. CDR3 sequence (DNA): TGTGCCAGCTCACCAGTCGCGGGGCCTAACACTGAAGCTTTCTTT. Translated, it gives CASSPVAGPNTEAFF.

V usage is TRBV28 and J usage is TRBJ2-1, with TRBD2 as a possible D gene (6 bases). Trimming took off 3 bases at V and 6 bases at J, with 12 bases between the two ends. Germline V CDR1 and CDR2: MDHEN, SYDVKM. The CDR3 spans 14 residues. The CDR3, as DNA: TGTGCCAGCAGTTTTCTTCTTAGCGGCAATGAGCAGTTCTTC. This translates into CASSFLLSGNEQFF.

The rearrangement uses TRBV11-3 and TRBJ2-5, with TRBD2 identical over 13 bases. V was pared by 1 base and J by 0 bases, with 2 bases of the junction left unmatched. The CDR3 spans 17 residues. Germline V gene sequence: CDR1 SGHNT, CDR2 YENEEA. The CDR3, as DNA: TGTGCCAGCAGCTTAGGACTAGCGGGGGGTTACCAAGAGACCCAGTACTTC. Protein sequence: CASSLGLAGGYQETQYF.

The gene calls are TRBV18 and TRBJ1-2, with D maybe TRBD1 (6 bases). V lost 3 bases, J lost 4 bases, and 21 bases lay in between. CDR1 and CDR2 (germline): KGHSH, LQKENI. The CDR3 is 17 residues long. The CDR3 coding sequence is TGTGCCAGCTCACCGACCTCATACAGGGCTCTCAGCTATGGCTACACCTTC. Translated: CASSPTSYRALSYGYTF.

This clone was recorded once. The V gene is TRBV12-2, the J gene TRBJ2-7; the D segment call TRBD2 is taken from the table without a DNA check. TRBV12-2 is tagged as a pseudogene. The CDR3 has 16 amino acids. The CDR3 DNA sequence: TGTGCAAGCACCCGATTAAGCGGGGGGCTCTCCTACGAGCAGTACTTC. Its protein product is CASTRLSGGLSYEQYF.

The genes are TRBV6-5 and TRBJ2-7, with D possibly TRBD2 on 6 matching bases. Per the germline V gene, CDR1 is MNHEY and CDR2 is SVGAGI. CDR3 length: 14 residues. With 2 bases removed from V and 4 bases from J, the gap between germline ends came to 12 bases. CDR3 nucleotides: TGTGCCAGCAGTTACGACGGGAGAGGTTACGAGCAGTACTTC. Protein product: CASSYDGRGYEQYF.

The J gene is TRBJ2-1, the V gene TRBV7-2, with no clear D. With 2 bases removed from V and 0 bases from J, the gap between germline ends came to 8 bases. This CDR3 comprises 15 residues. Germline CDR1 SGHTA, CDR2 FQGNSA. As DNA, the CDR3 is TGTGCCAGCAGCTTATCGGTGAGCTCCTACAATGAGCAGTTCTTC. It specifies CASSLSVSSYNEQFF.

The chain couples TRBV19 to TRBJ1-5; 11 bases agree with TRBD1. Germline values: CDR1 LNHDA, CDR2 SQIVND (reference sequence). The CDR3 contains 15 residues. The V gene end was trimmed by 5 bases and the J gene end by 5 bases; junction bases not matched to a gene: 5. The CDR3 DNA sequence: TGTGCCAGTAGTGTCGGGACAGGGGGAGATCAGCCCCAGCATTTT. It codes for CASSVGTGGDQPQHF.